This T cell receptor beta chain was sequenced in a study of T-cell reconstitution after alpha-beta-depleted transplantation in children. The TCRbeta library incorporated unique molecular identifiers. Using its own MiXCR run on the PCR reads, TCRdb lists one record per CDR3 protein. The table includes about 870,000 distinct CDR3 sequences, roughly 15% detected once. Concerning this clonotype itself: Its target is not known.

Study outcomes and limitations: Some patients' high day-60 TCRbeta diversity was traced to surviving recipient T cells and thymic progenitors. In patients about two months after transplant, alpha-beta T cells reportedly arose from several hundred expanded graft clones. From newly produced T cells came most of the T-cell counts and diversity one year after transplant.

The clonotype comes from a male patient between 10 and 17 years old who had a stem cell transplant for acute lymphoblastic leukemia, so the T cells may come from the graft donor. Sample: PBMCs, mostly from graft donor cells, taken 360 days after TCRalphabeta/CD19-depleted stem cell transplant.

This CDR3 is CASSYSGPGQGIYEQYF. DNA for the CDR3: TGTGCCAGCAGTTACTCGGGCCCGGGACAGGGAATCTACGAGCAGTACTTC. This chain links TRBV6-5 with TRBJ2-7; 9 positions match TRBD1. V shed 0 bases, J shed 3 bases, and the junction held 9 bases outside the gene matches. The CDR3 extends over 17 amino acids. The V gene's germline CDR1 is MNHEY and CDR2 SVGAGI.